These T cell receptor beta chains were read from a single sample in a study of shared clonotypes between healthy human individuals. Measured with immunoSEQ multiplex PCR; TCRdb has only the in-frame clones, and not every one. The sample lists about 2 million clones, around 96% occurring once. The sample was naive CD8+ T cells sorted from blood. These receptors were collected from a man aged 18-30 years in good health. The CDR3 runs from the conserved cysteine through the conserved F or W. D genes are given only for firm matches. Expanded clones get a size class; other rows say once, few or many, or leave the size out.

D	size	V	J	DNA	CDR3
NA	NA	TRBV5-1	TRBJ2-7	TGCGCCAGCAGCTGGGGGGACGAGCAGTACTTC	CASSWGDEQYF
NA	NA	TRBV5-1	TRBJ1-6	TGCGCCAGCAGCTTGCAAAGGGGCCAGTATGATTCACCCCTCCACTTT	CASSLQRGQYDSPLHF
NA	NA	TRBV21-1	TRBJ1-2	TGTGCCAGCAGCGGCCGCTGGGGACGGTTTAATGATGGCTACACCTTC	CASSGRWGRFNDGYTF
NA	NA	TRBV27	TRBJ2-1	TGTGCCAGCAGTGACGGGGCCTCCTACAATGAGCAGTTCTTC	CASSDGASYNEQFF
NA	NA	TRBV7-3	TRBJ2-1	TGTGCCAGCAGCTTAGGAGGGCACAATGAGCAGTTCTTC	CASSLGGHNEQFF
NA	NA	TRBV7-9	TRBJ2-2	TGTGCCAGCAGCCCCACCACGGGCGGGGAGCTGTTTTTT	CASSPTTGGELFF
NA	NA	TRBV4-3	TRBJ2-2	TGCGCCAGCAGCCAAGGGTCCGAGGGAGGCGGGGAGCTGTTTTTT	CASSQGSEGGGELFF
TRBD1	NA	TRBV7-9	TRBJ2-7	TGTGCCAGCAGCTCGCCGGACAGGAAGTACGAGCAGTACTTC	CASSSPDRKYEQYF
TRBD1	once	TRBV4-1	TRBJ2-7	TGCGCCAGCAGCCAAGAAGACAGGGTCTACGAGCAGTACTTC	CASSQEDRVYEQYF
TRBD1	NA	TRBV7-2	TRBJ2-4	TGTGCCAGCGCCCGAGGGGGCCCTAAAAACATTCAGTACTTC	CASARGGPKNIQYF
NA	NA	TRBV5-6	TRBJ2-7	TGTGCCAGCAGCTTGTCGGACGGATCCTACGAGCAGTACTTC	CASSLSDGSYEQYF
NA	NA	TRBV4-1	TRBJ1-2	TGCGCCAGCAGTTTCGGGGCTAACTATGGCTACACCTTC	CASSFGANYGYTF
TRBD1	NA	TRBV4-3	TRBJ1-2	TGCGCCAGCAGCCAAAGTGGGGACAGGCGGGATGTCGGAGGCTACACCTTC	CASSQSGDRRDVGGYTF
TRBD1	NA	TRBV9	TRBJ2-5	TGTGCCAGCAGCGTAGAGGGGACAGGACAAGAGACCCAGTACTTC	CASSVEGTGQETQYF
TRBD1	NA	TRBV28	TRBJ2-2	TGTGCCAGCAGGTGGGGACAGACGACCGGGGAGCTGTTTTTT	CASRWGQTTGELFF
NA	NA	TRBV4-3	TRBJ2-5	TGCGCCAGCAGCCAACGGCTTGCGGAGACCCAGTACTTC	CASSQRLAETQYF
NA	NA	TRBV7-8	TRBJ2-7	TGTGCCAGCAGCTTAGCACTTGCGGGGACCCCCTACGAGCAGTACTTC	CASSLALAGTPYEQYF
NA	NA	TRBV5-5	TRBJ2-7	TGTGCCAGCAGCGCCATACCCAGGGTTTCCTCCTACGAGCAGTACTTC	CASSAIPRVSSYEQYF